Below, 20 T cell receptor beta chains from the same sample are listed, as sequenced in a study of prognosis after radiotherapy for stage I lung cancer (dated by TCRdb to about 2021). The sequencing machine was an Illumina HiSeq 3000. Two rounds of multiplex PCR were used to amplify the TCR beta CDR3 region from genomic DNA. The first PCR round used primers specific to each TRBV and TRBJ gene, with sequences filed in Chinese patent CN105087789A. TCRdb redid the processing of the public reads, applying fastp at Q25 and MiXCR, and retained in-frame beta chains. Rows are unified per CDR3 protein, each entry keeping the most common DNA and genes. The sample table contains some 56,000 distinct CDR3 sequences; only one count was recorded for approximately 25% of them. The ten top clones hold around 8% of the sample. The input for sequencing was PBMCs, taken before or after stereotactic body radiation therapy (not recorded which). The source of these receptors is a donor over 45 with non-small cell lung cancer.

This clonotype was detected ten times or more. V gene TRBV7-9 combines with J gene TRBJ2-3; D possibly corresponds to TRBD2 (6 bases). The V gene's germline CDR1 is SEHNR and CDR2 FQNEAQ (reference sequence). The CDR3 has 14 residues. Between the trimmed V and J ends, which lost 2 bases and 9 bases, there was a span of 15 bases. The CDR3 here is CASSLSGALSTQYF. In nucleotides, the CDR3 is TGTGCCAGCAGCTTATCGGGAGCCTTAAGCACGCAGTATTTT.

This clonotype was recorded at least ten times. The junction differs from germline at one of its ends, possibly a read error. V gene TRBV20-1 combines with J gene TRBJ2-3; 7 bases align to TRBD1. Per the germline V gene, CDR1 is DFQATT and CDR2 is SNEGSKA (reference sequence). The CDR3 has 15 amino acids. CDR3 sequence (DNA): TGCGGTGCTAGAGATTGGGACAGATACACAGATACGCAGTATTTT. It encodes CGARDWDRYTDTQYF.

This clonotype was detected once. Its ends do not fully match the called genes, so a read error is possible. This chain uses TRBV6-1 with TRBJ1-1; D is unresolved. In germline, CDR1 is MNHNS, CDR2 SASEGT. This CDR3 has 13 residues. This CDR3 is CSSSEARGTAAFF. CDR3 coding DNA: TGTTCCAGTAGTGAAGCGCGGGGAACGGCGGCTTTCTTT.

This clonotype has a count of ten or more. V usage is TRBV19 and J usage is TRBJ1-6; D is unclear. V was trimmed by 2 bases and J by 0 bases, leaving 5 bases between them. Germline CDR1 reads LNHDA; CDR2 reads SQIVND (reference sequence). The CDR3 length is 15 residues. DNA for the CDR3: TGTGCCAGTAGTATACAGAGCTCCTATAATTCACCCCTCCACTTT. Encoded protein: CASSIQSSYNSPLHF.

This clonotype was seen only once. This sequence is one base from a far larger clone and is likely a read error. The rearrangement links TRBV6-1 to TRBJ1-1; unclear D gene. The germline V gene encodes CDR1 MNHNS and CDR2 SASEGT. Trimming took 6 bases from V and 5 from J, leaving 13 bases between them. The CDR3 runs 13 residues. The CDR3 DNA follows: TGTGCCAGCAGCACCGGTAGTCAAACTGAAGCTTTCTTT. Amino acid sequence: CASSTGSQTEAFF.

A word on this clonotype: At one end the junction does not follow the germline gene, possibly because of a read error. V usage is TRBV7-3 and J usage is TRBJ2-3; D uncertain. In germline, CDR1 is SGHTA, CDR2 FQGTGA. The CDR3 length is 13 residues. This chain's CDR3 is CANSWYPRDTQYF. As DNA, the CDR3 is TGTGCCAACAGCTGGTACCCGCGAGATACGCAGTATTTT.

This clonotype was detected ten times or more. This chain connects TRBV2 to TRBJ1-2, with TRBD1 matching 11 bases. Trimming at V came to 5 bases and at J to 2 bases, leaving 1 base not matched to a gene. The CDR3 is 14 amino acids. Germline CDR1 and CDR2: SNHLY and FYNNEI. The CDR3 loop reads CASSRDRGNYGYTF. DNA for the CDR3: TGTGCCAGCAGTCGGGACAGGGGGAACTATGGCTACACCTTC.

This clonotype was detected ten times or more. The CDR3 loop reads CASSQFSQGGSNQPQHF. DNA of the CDR3: TGTGCCAGCAGCCAATTTTCTCAGGGGGGTAGCAATCAGCCCCAGCATTTT. The chain has TRBV4-2 and TRBJ1-5; TRBD1 matches 7 bases. V trimming: 2 bases; J trimming: 0 bases; junction bases outside the gene matches: 7. CDR1 is LGHNA, CDR2 YNFKEQ, per germline. CDR3 size: 17 residues.

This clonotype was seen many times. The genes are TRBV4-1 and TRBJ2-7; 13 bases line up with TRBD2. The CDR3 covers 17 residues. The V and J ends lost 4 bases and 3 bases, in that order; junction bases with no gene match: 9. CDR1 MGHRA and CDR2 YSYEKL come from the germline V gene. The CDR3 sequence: CASSPGLAGRFLYEQYF. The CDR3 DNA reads TGCGCCAGCAGCCCGGGACTAGCGGGGCGTTTTCTCTACGAGCAGTACTTC.

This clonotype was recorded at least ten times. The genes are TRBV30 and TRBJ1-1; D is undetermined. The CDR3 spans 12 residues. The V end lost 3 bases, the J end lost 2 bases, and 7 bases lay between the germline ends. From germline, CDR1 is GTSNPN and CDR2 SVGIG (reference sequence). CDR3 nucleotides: TGTGCCTGGAGGGATTTAAACACTGAAGCTTTCTTT. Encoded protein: CAWRDLNTEAFF.

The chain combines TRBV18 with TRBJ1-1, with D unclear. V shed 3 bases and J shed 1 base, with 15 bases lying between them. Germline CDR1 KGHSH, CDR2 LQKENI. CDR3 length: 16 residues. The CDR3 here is CASSPFTVVPNTEAFF. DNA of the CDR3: TGTGCCAGCTCACCCTTTACAGTGGTCCCGAACACTGAAGCTTTCTTT.

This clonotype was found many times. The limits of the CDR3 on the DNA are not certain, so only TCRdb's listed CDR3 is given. The CDR3 here is CASSSSTGPQPQHF. The J gene is TRBJ1-5, the V gene TRBV28; the table names TRBD1, a call not compared with the DNA. The CDR3 has 14 residues if both end residues are counted. Germline lookup yields CDR1 MDHEN and CDR2 SYDVKM.

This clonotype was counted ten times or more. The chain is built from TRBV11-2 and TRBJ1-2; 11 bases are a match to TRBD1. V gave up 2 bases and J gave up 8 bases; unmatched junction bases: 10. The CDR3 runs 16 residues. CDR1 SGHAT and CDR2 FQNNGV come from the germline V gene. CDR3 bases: TGTGCCAGCAGCTTACAACCCGGGACAGGGGGAGAGGGCTACACCTTC. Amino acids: CASSLQPGTGGEGYTF.

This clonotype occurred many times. CDR3 nucleotides: TGTGCCAGTAGTAAACAGACAGGTAGTGAGACCCAGTACTTC. It is translated as CASSKQTGSETQYF. V and J are TRBV19 and TRBJ2-5; TRBD1 might be the D (6 bases). The CDR3 totals 14 residues. V lost 4 bases and J lost 5, with 14 bases in between. Germline CDR1 LNHDA, CDR2 SQIVND (reference sequence).

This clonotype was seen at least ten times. CDR3 sequence reads: CASSLVASLNTEAFF. Here the CDR3 DNA reads TGTGCCAGCAGCTTAGTCGCAAGCTTGAACACTGAAGCTTTCTTT. The chain has TRBV7-2 and TRBJ1-1; D is uncertain. CDR1 is SGHTA and CDR2 is FQGNSA in the germline V gene. Trimming removed 1 base from V and 0 bases from J, with 9 bases in between. The CDR3 length is 15 residues.

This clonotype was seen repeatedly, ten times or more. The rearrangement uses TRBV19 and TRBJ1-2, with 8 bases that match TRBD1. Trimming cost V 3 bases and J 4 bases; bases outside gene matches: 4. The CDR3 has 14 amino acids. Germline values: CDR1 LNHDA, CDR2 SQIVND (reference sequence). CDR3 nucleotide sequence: TGTGCCAGTAGTATCACAGGGGGTCGCTATGGCTACACCTTC. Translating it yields CASSITGGRYGYTF.

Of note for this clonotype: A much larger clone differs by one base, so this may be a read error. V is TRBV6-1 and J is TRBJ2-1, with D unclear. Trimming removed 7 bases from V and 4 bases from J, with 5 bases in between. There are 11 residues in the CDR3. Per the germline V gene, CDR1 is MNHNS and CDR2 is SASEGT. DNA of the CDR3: TGTGCCAGCATCCCTTACAATGAGCAGTTCTTC. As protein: CASIPYNEQFF.

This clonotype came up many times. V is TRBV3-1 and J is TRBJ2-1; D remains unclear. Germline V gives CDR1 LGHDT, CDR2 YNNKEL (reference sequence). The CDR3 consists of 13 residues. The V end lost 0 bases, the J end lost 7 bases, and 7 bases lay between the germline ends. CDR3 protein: CASSQDSKNEQFF. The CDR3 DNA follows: TGTGCCAGCAGCCAAGACTCTAAGAATGAGCAGTTCTTC.

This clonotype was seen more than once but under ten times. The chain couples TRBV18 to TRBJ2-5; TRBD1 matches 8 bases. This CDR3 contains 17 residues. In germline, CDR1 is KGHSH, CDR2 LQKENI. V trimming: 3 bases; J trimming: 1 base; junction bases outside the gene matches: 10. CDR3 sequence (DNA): TGTGCCAGCTCACCCTCCGCTGGCGGGACAGGCCAAGAGACCCAGTACTTC. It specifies CASSPSAGGTGQETQYF.

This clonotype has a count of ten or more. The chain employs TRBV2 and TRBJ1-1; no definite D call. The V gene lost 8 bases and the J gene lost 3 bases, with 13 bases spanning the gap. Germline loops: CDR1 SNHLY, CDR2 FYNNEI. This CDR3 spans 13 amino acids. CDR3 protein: CASGEAIYTEAFF. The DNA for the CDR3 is TGTGCCAGCGGCGAGGCCATTTACACTGAAGCTTTCTTT.